Each of the 22 T cell receptor beta chains below was sequenced from the same sample in a study of blood T cell repertoires in COVID-19. Clones were read by immunoSEQ multiplex PCR, and TCRdb kept only the in-frame ones, dropping some. The sample lists fewer than 250,000 clones; around 86% were seen once. The sequenced material came from peripheral blood. The source of these receptors is a woman older than 75 with COVID-19, enrolled during active disease.

This clone was seen only a few times. This chain uses TRBV7-2 with TRBJ1-1, with D hard to call. Germline loops: CDR1 SGHTA, CDR2 FQGNSA. The CDR3 extends over 12 amino acids. The V end was cut by 1 base, the J end by 11 bases, with 11 bases between. The CDR3 bases are TGTGCCAGCAGCTTAGTCCAAAGTGAGGCTTTCTTT. This encodes CASSLVQSEAFF.

The V gene is TRBV6-5, the J gene TRBJ1-2, with TRBD1 as a possible D gene (5 bases). Germline V lookup: CDR1 MNHEY, CDR2 SVGAGI. The CDR3 runs 14 residues. V was cut by 7 bases and J by 5 bases, with 17 bases left in between. CDR3 DNA: TGTGCCAGCACCCCTGCGGGGCAGGGATATGGCTACACCTTC. Protein product: CASTPAGQGYGYTF.

The V gene is TRBV6-6, the J gene TRBJ1-1; 7 nucleotides agree with TRBD1. The CDR3 is 14 residues long. CDR1 and CDR2 (germline): MNHNY, SVGAGI (reference sequence). Unmatched junction bases numbered 6, after V lost 4 bases and J lost 4 bases. In DNA, the CDR3 is TGTGCCAGCAGTTCTAGGGGGCTGATCACTGAAGCTTTCTTT. Amino acid sequence: CASSSRGLITEAFF.

In the case of this clone: Different DNA sequences within this sample yield the same CDR3. This chain links TRBV18 with TRBJ1-4; 12 bases are a match to TRBD1. CDR1 and CDR2 from the germline V gene are KGHSH and LQKENI. The CDR3 runs 14 residues. Trimming at V came to 2 bases and at J to 8 bases, leaving 0 bases not matched to a gene. The CDR3 loop reads CASSPGTGGEKLFF. The CDR3, as DNA: TGTGCCAGCTCACCAGGGACAGGGGGCGAAAAACTGTTTTTT.

Comment on this clone: Different DNA sequences within this sample yield the same CDR3. This chain links TRBV28 with TRBJ1-2; D is unresolved. The CDR3 has 12 amino acids. Trimming removed 3 bases at V and 4 bases at J, with 6 bases between. Germline V gene lookup returns CDR1 MDHEN and CDR2 SYDVKM. The CDR3 protein is CASSFGGYGYTF. The CDR3 DNA reads as TGTGCCAGCAGTTTTGGAGGCTATGGCTACACCTTC.

The chain links TRBV27 to TRBJ2-3, with TRBD2 identical over 14 bases. The germline gives CDR1 MNHEY, CDR2 SMNVEV (reference sequence). V gave up 4 bases and J gave up 6 bases; unmatched junction bases: 15. The CDR3 consists of 19 residues. CDR3 coding DNA: TGTGCCAGCAGTTACAAAATACCGGGACTAGCGGGGGTTCCCGATACGCAGTATTTT. Its protein is CASSYKIPGLAGVPDTQYF.

The chain carries TRBV7-2 and TRBJ1-6; 9 bases agree with TRBD1. V shed 5 bases and J 9 bases; nucleotides not matched to a gene: 5. This CDR3 has 14 amino acids. Germline V gene lookup returns CDR1 SGHTA and CDR2 FQGNSA. The CDR3 reads CASSPGQGSSPLHF. Written as DNA, the CDR3 is TGTGCCAGCAGCCCGGGACAGGGAAGTTCACCCCTCCACTTT. The entire variable domain, with the rest obtained from reference TRBV7-2 and TRBJ1-6, is as follows: GAGVSQSPSNKVTEKGKDVELRCDPISGHTALYWYRQSLGQGLEFLIYFQGNSAPDKSGLPSDRFSAERTGGSVSTLTIQRTQQEDSAVYLCASSPGQGSSPLHFGNGTRLTVT.

The chain has TRBV18 and TRBJ1-4, with a tentative D call TRBD1 (6 bases). CDR1 and CDR2 from the germline V gene are KGHSH and LQKENI. This CDR3 has 12 amino acids. V was pared by 5 bases and J by 7 bases, with 8 bases between. This chain's CDR3 is CASSEGGEKLFF. CDR3 sequence (DNA): TGTGCCAGCTCAGAAGGGGGTGAAAAACTGTTTTTT.

The V and J genes are TRBV18 and TRBJ2-4, with D maybe TRBD2 (5 bases). The CDR3 length is 12 residues. V was shortened by 3 bases and J by 8 bases, with 8 bases between the two germline ends. CDR1 is KGHSH and CDR2 is LQKENI in the germline V gene. The CDR3 reads CASSPERDIQYF. The CDR3 nucleotides read TGTGCCAGCTCACCGGAGAGGGACATTCAGTACTTC.

The V and J genes are TRBV14 and TRBJ1-1; D possibly corresponds to TRBD1 (5 bases). Between the trimmed V and J ends, which lost 4 bases and 1 base, there was a span of 7 bases. Germline CDR1 and CDR2: SGHDN and FVKESK. The CDR3 is made up of 13 amino acids. The chain's CDR3 is CASSPQGNTEAFF. DNA for the CDR3: TGTGCCAGCAGCCCGCAGGGGAACACTGAAGCTTTCTTT. Drawing the rest from reference TRBV14 and TRBJ1-1, the complete variable domain is EAGVTQFPSHSVIEKGQTVTLRCDPISGHDNLYWYRRVMGKEIKFLLHFVKESKQDESGMPNNRFLAERTGGTYSTLKVQPAELEDSGVYFCASSPQGNTEAFFGQGTRLTVV.

The rearrangement links TRBV24-1 to TRBJ1-6; the D is unclear. V lost 3 bases to trimming and J lost 8 bases, with 4 bases between them. CDR3 length: 12 amino acids. Germline-derived CDR1 and CDR2 are KGHDR and SFDVKD. CDR3 sequence reads: CATSDPDSPLHF. The CDR3 nucleotides read TGTGCCACCAGTGATCCCGATTCACCCCTCCACTTT.

The rearrangement joins TRBV15 to TRBJ1-5; D unresolved. Looked up from germline, CDR1 is LNHNV and CDR2 is YYDKDF (reference sequence). V was clipped by 6 bases and J by 0 bases, with 15 bases between them. The CDR3 runs 16 residues. The CDR3 sequence is CATSRVSLNSNQPQHF. The CDR3 DNA is TGTGCCACCAGTCGGGTCAGCTTAAATAGCAATCAGCCCCAGCATTTT.

The chain joins TRBV27 to TRBJ1-6, with 8 bases that match TRBD1. Germline CDR1 and CDR2: MNHEY and SMNVEV (reference sequence). The CDR3 sequence is 16 residues long. Trimming cost V 8 bases and J 5 bases; bases outside gene matches: 11. The CDR3 nucleotides are TGTGCCAGCCACTCGTTGGACAGGGCCCATAATTCACCCCTCCACTTT. This translates into CASHSLDRAHNSPLHF.

The rearrangement links TRBV9 to TRBJ2-3; D is possibly TRBD2 (6 bases). The V end was cut by 0 bases, the J end by 2 bases, with 13 bases between. Germline V gene lookup returns CDR1 SGDLS and CDR2 YYNGEE. The CDR3 runs to 16 residues. The CDR3 coding sequence is TGTGCCAGCAGCGTAGGAGTAGCGGCGAACACAGATACGCAGTATTTT. Its protein product is CASSVGVAANTDTQYF.

V and J are TRBV5-1 and TRBJ1-2; D is unresolved. CDR3 size: 15 residues. CDR1 is SGHRS and CDR2 is YFSETQ in the germline V gene. Trimming stripped 0 bases from V and 8 bases from J, with 17 bases between. CDR3 protein: CASSLDSSRRSGYTF. The CDR3 bases are TGCGCCAGCAGCTTGGACAGCTCTCGACGTTCCGGCTACACCTTC. The full variable domain, in which reference TRBV5-1 and TRBJ1-2 provide the parts outside the CDR3, is KAGVTQTPRYLIKTRGQQVTLSCSPISGHRSVSWYQQTPGQGLQFLFEYFSETQRNKGNFPGRFSGRQFSNSRSEMNVSTLELGDSALYLCASSLDSSRRSGYTFGSGTRLTVV.

The chain uses TRBV12-3 or TRBV12-4 and TRBJ2-7, with D possibly matching TRBD2 (6 bases). This CDR3 region has 9 residues. Trimming took off 6 bases at V and 9 bases at J, with 6 bases between the two ends. CDR3 loop: CASRGGQYV. The CDR3 DNA reads TGTGCCAGCAGGGGGGGGCAGTACGTC.

The chain employs TRBV6-4 and TRBJ1-1; a weak D match, TRBD1 (6 bases). With 3 bases removed from V and 0 bases from J, the gap between germline ends came to 8 bases. From germline, CDR1 is MRHNA and CDR2 SNTAGT. The length of the CDR3 is 14 residues. DNA of the CDR3: TGTGCCAGCAGTGATGGGACATTGAACACTGAAGCTTTCTTT. Translated, it gives CASSDGTLNTEAFF.

The rearrangement uses TRBV3-1 (or the pseudogene TRBV3-2) and TRBJ2-7; D is perhaps TRBD1 (6 bases). The V gene lost 4 bases and the J gene lost 4 bases, with 14 bases spanning the gap. The V gene's germline CDR1 is LGHDT and CDR2 YNNKEL (reference sequence). This CDR3 has 14 residues. The CDR3 DNA sequence: TGTGCCAGCAGCCCGGGACACCAGGGATACGAGCAGTACTTC. Residues: CASSPGHQGYEQYF.

The CDR3 region is CAWSVPGGNTIYF. As DNA, the CDR3 is TGTGCCTGGAGTGTCCCAGGGGGAAACACCATATATTTT. The chain employs TRBV30 and TRBJ1-3; D might be TRBD1 (5 bases). The germline gives CDR1 GTSNPN, CDR2 SVGIG (reference sequence). Trimming pared 0 bases from V and 4 bases from J, leaving 7 bases between. The CDR3 runs to 13 residues.

The chain combines TRBV24-1 with TRBJ1-1; TRBD1 matches 8 bases. This CDR3 contains 13 residues. J lost 5 bases, V lost 4 bases, and 2 bases had no gene match. Germline lookup yields CDR1 KGHDR and CDR2 SFDVKD. Here the CDR3 reads CATSDRGRTEAFF. CDR3 DNA: TGTGCCACCAGTGACAGGGGGCGGACTGAAGCTTTCTTT.

The genes are TRBV3-1 (or the pseudogene TRBV3-2) and TRBJ2-1; the D is unclear. V gave up 0 bases and J gave up 9 bases, with 9 bases separating them. Germline V CDR1 and CDR2: LGHDT, YNNKEL (reference sequence). The CDR3 loop spans 13 amino acids. The CDR3 DNA is TGTGCCAGCAGCCAAGACCCAGGTGGTGAGCAGTTCTTC. It translates to CASSQDPGGEQFF.

This chain uses TRBV2 with TRBJ1-1; no clear D. V was cut by 4 bases and J by 0 bases, with 9 bases left in between. The CDR3 is 14 residues long. CDR1 is SNHLY and CDR2 is FYNNEI in the germline V gene. The CDR3 region is CASSAQQMNTEAFF. Written as DNA, the CDR3 is TGTGCCAGCAGTGCCCAACAGATGAACACTGAAGCTTTCTTT.